One and the same sample provided the 23 T cell receptor beta chains below, sequenced in a study of shared clonotypes between healthy human individuals. Measured with immunoSEQ multiplex PCR; TCRdb has only the in-frame clones, and not every one. The top ten clones hold around 0.38% of a sample with roughly 1,600,000 clones, around 98.5% of them seen once. Sequences were obtained from naive CD4+ T cells sorted from blood. Described subset: CD45RA+ positively selected. The receptors were sampled from a man aged 30 to 45 in good health.

The chain is built from TRBV5-6 and TRBJ2-1; D is undetermined. The CDR3 consists of 11 residues. V shed 1 base and J shed 8 bases, with 4 bases lying between them. Germline CDR1 is SGHDT and CDR2 is YYEEEE. The CDR3 coding sequence is TGTGCCAGCAGCTTGCTGTATGAGCAGTTCTTC. Translated, it gives CASSLLYEQFF. The full variable domain, completed using reference TRBV5-6 and TRBJ2-1, is DAGVTQSPTHLIKTRGQQVTLRCSPKSGHDTVSWYQQALGQGPQFIFQYYEEEERQRGNFPDRFSGHQFPNYSSELNVNALLLGDSALYLCASSLLYEQFFGPGTRLTVL.

J is TRBJ2-1 and V is TRBV5-4; 7 nucleotides line up with TRBD2. Trimming cost V 4 bases and J 1 base; bases outside gene matches: 8. Germline values: CDR1 SGHNT, CDR2 YYREEE (reference sequence). The CDR3 totals 16 residues. The CDR3 here is CASSRTSVTSYNEQFF. The CDR3 DNA reads as TGTGCCAGCAGCCGGACTAGTGTTACGTCCTACAATGAGCAGTTCTTC.

The gene calls are TRBV18 and TRBJ1-2, with 8 bases that match TRBD1. Germline lookup yields CDR1 KGHSH and CDR2 LQKENI. The CDR3 is made up of 16 amino acids. After removal of 7 bases from V and 4 bases from J, the junction contained 14 bases not matched to a gene. The CDR3 DNA follows: TGTGCCAGCTTACAATCCCAGGGGGCAGGTGGCTATGGCTACACCTTC. Protein product: CASLQSQGAGGYGYTF. Filled out from reference TRBV18 and TRBJ1-2, the complete variable domain reads NAGVMQNPRHLVRRRGQEARLRCSPMKGHSHVYWYRQLPEEGLKFMVYLQKENIIDESGMPKERFSAEFPKEGPSILRIQQVVRGDSAAYFCASLQSQGAGGYGYTFGSGTRLTVV.

The chain employs TRBV9 and TRBJ2-5; TRBD2 aligns across 14 bases. Germline V CDR1 and CDR2: SGDLS, YYNGEE. The CDR3 spans 16 residues. The ends lost 2 bases at V and 5 bases at J; junction bases unmatched: 5. Written as DNA, the CDR3 is TGTGCCAGCAGCGTGGGGACTAGCGGGAGACTTGAGACCCAGTACTTC. It is translated as CASSVGTSGRLETQYF.

With regard to this clone: The sample carries other DNA sequences with the same CDR3. J is TRBJ1-5 and V is TRBV7-2, with D hard to call. Germline V lookup: CDR1 SGHTA, CDR2 FQGNSA. The CDR3 sequence is 13 residues long. The V end was cut by 1 base, the J end by 4 bases, with 5 bases between. The CDR3 region has the DNA TGTGCCAGCAGCTTAGATAGAAATCAGCCCCAGCATTTT. It translates to CASSLDRNQPQHF. Complete variable domain (other parts from reference TRBV7-2 and TRBJ1-5): GAGVSQSPSNKVTEKGKDVELRCDPISGHTALYWYRQSLGQGLEFLIYFQGNSAPDKSGLPSDRFSAERTGGSVSTLTIQRTQQEDSAVYLCASSLDRNQPQHFGDGTRLSIL.

The chain couples TRBV30 to TRBJ2-7; D unclear. The CDR3 loop spans 15 amino acids. The ends were cut back, 1 base at V and 1 base at J, with 14 bases in the middle. Germline V gene lookup returns CDR1 GTSNPN and CDR2 SVGIG (reference sequence). CDR3: CAWSARSLRSYEQYF. For the CDR3, the DNA is TGTGCCTGGAGTGCTCGCTCCCTTAGGTCCTACGAGCAGTACTTC. Filled out from reference TRBV30 and TRBJ2-7, the complete variable domain reads SQTIHQWPATLVQPVGSPLSLECTVEGTSNPNLYWYRQAAGRGLQLLFYSVGIGQISSEVPQNLSASRPQDRQFILSSKKLLLSDSGFYLCAWSARSLRSYEQYFGPGTRLTVT.

V is TRBV7-9 and J is TRBJ2-1, with D uncertain. Trimming took 1 base from V and 11 from J, leaving 0 bases between them. Germline loops: CDR1 SEHNR, CDR2 FQNEAQ (reference sequence). The CDR3 covers 9 residues. The CDR3 loop is CASSLEQFF. CDR3 coding DNA: TGTGCCAGCAGCTTAGAGCAGTTCTTC. Supplemented by reference TRBV7-9 and TRBJ2-1, the full variable domain reads DTGVSQNPRHKITKRGQNVTFRCDPISEHNRLYWYRQTLGQGPEFLTYFQNEAQLEKSRLLSDRFSAERPKGSFSTLEIQRTEQGDSAMYLCASSLEQFFGPGTRLTVL.

The chain links TRBV13 to TRBJ2-7, with 13 bases identical to TRBD2. The V and J ends lost 5 bases and 5 bases, in that order; junction bases with no gene match: 9. Germline V gene lookup returns CDR1 PRHDT and CDR2 FYEKMQ (reference sequence). This CDR3 has 16 residues. The CDR3 loop is CASSPGLAGDINEQYF. CDR3 nucleotide sequence: TGTGCCAGCAGCCCCGGACTAGCGGGAGATATAAACGAGCAGTACTTC.

The rearrangement links TRBV7-6 to TRBJ2-3; D is tentatively TRBD1 or TRBD2 (6 bases each). The germline gives CDR1 SGHVS, CDR2 FNYEAQ. V lost 1 base and J 2 bases, leaving 16 bases between the germline ends. This CDR3 spans 17 amino acids. This chain's CDR3 is CASSLGSRGVLTDTQYF. The DNA of the CDR3 is TGTGCCAGCAGCTTAGGATCTAGGGGGGTCCTCACAGATACGCAGTATTTT.

This rearrangement joins TRBV5-1 to TRBJ2-1; perhaps TRBD1 as D (5 bases). This CDR3 contains 16 residues. Per the germline V gene, CDR1 is SGHRS and CDR2 is YFSETQ. Trimming pared 4 bases from V and 0 bases from J, leaving 14 bases between. Written as DNA, the CDR3 is TGCGCCAGCAGCCTAAGACAGAGCAGCTCCTACAATGAGCAGTTCTTC. Residues: CASSLRQSSSYNEQFF. The full variable domain, its missing parts supplied by reference TRBV5-1 and TRBJ2-1, is KAGVTQTPRYLIKTRGQQVTLSCSPISGHRSVSWYQQTPGQGLQFLFEYFSETQRNKGNFPGRFSGRQFSNSRSEMNVSTLELGDSALYLCASSLRQSSSYNEQFFGPGTRLTVL.

This rearrangement joins TRBV25-1 to TRBJ1-5, with TRBD1 as a possible D gene (6 bases). The V end lost 5 bases, the J end lost 0 bases, and 11 bases lay between the germline ends. In germline, CDR1 is MGHDK, CDR2 SYGVNS. The CDR3 totals 15 residues. The CDR3, as DNA: TGTGCCAGCAGTCCCCAACAGGGTAGCAATCAGCCCCAGCATTTT. Translating gives CASSPQQGSNQPQHF. The full variable domain, with the rest looked up from reference TRBV25-1 and TRBJ1-5, is EADIYQTPRYLVIGTGKKITLECSQTMGHDKMYWYQQDPGMELHLIHYSYGVNSTEKGDLSSESTVSRIRTEHFPLTLESARPSHTSQYLCASSPQQGSNQPQHFGDGTRLSIL.

The chain combines TRBV15 with TRBJ2-1; D assignment may be TRBD1 or TRBD2 (5 bases each). CDR1 and CDR2 from the germline V gene are LNHNV and YYDKDF (reference sequence). The CDR3 consists of 19 residues. Trimming cost V 0 bases and J 0 bases, with 18 bases left between them. CDR3 sequence: CATSREAFTGQDSYNEQFF. The CDR3 nucleotides are TGTGCCACCAGCAGAGAGGCCTTCACGGGGCAGGACTCCTACAATGAGCAGTTCTTC.

This chain connects TRBV5-4 to TRBJ1-2; 8 bases agree with TRBD1. Trimming took 4 bases from V and 8 from J; bases not matched to a gene: 13. The CDR3 has 15 residues. Germline V gene sequence: CDR1 SGHNT, CDR2 YYREEE (reference sequence). The CDR3 reads CASSPEDLTGDGYTF. DNA for the CDR3: TGTGCCAGCAGCCCGGAGGACTTGACAGGGGACGGCTACACCTTC.

This clone was recorded only once. The chain links TRBV11-2 to TRBJ1-2; D ambiguous. The length of the CDR3 is 13 residues. Germline-derived CDR1 and CDR2 are SGHAT and FQNNGV. V lost 2 bases and J 8 bases, leaving 12 bases between the germline ends. CDR3 coding DNA: TGTGCCAGCAGCTTATCTGGCAGACGGGGCTACACCTTC. Amino acid sequence: CASSLSGRRGYTF.

The rearrangement joins TRBV7-9 to TRBJ1-2; 9 nucleotides align to TRBD1. The trim removed 5 bases at V and 6 bases at J, leaving 4 bases unmatched. The CDR3 consists of 13 residues. CDR1 and CDR2 from the germline V gene are SEHNR and FQNEAQ (reference sequence). Written as DNA, the CDR3 is TGTGCCAGCAGCATGACAGGGGGGAATGGCTACACCTTC. Protein: CASSMTGGNGYTF.

The genes are TRBV9 and TRBJ2-7, with 9 bases matching TRBD2. V was clipped by 5 bases and J by 2 bases; unmatched bases: 8. The germline V gene has CDR1 SGDLS and CDR2 YYNGEE. This CDR3 contains 15 residues. Written as DNA, the CDR3 is TGTGCCAGCAGTCCGGGGGCGGGAGGGGCCTACGAGCAGTACTTC. Protein sequence: CASSPGAGGAYEQYF.

The chain links TRBV28 to TRBJ2-7; no clear D gene. The germline CDR1 and CDR2 sequences are MDHEN and SYDVKM. Trimming shortened V by 3 bases and J by 2 bases, and 5 bases separated the two germline ends. The CDR3 covers 12 residues. This chain's CDR3 is CASSFVPYEQYF. The CDR3 nucleotides are TGTGCCAGCAGTTTCGTACCCTACGAGCAGTACTTC.

This clone was seen only once. The chain joins TRBV5-5 to TRBJ2-7; 12 bases agree with TRBD2. Per germline, CDR1 SGHKS and CDR2 YYEKEE (reference sequence). This CDR3 spans 18 amino acids. Germline trimming cut 4 bases from V and 3 bases from J; bases unmatched to any gene: 14. CDR3 sequence reads: CASSDSLLRLAGDYEQYF. The CDR3 coding sequence is TGTGCCAGCAGCGATTCACTTCTACGACTAGCGGGAGACTACGAGCAGTACTTC.

This chain joins TRBV10-3 and TRBJ2-7; TRBD1 matches 9 bases. Trimming took 4 bases from V and 4 from J; bases not matched to a gene: 2. CDR1 ENHRY and CDR2 SYGVKD come from the germline V gene. This CDR3 is 13 amino acids long. The CDR3 nucleotides are TGTGCCATCAGTGGGGACAGGGATTACGAGCAGTACTTC. Translated: CAISGDRDYEQYF.

The genes are TRBV5-6 and TRBJ2-5; a possible D gene is TRBD1 (6 bases). The CDR3 has 17 amino acids. V lost 0 bases, J lost 1 base, and 16 bases lay in between. CDR1 SGHDT and CDR2 YYEEEE come from the germline V gene. The CDR3 bases are TGTGCCAGCAGCTTGGCCGTTTACAGGGCTCCCCAAGAGACCCAGTACTTC. Protein product: CASSLAVYRAPQETQYF. The variable domain in full, with the rest retrieved from reference TRBV5-6 and TRBJ2-5, is DAGVTQSPTHLIKTRGQQVTLRCSPKSGHDTVSWYQQALGQGPQFIFQYYEEEERQRGNFPDRFSGHQFPNYSSELNVNALLLGDSALYLCASSLAVYRAPQETQYFGPGTRLLVL.

This sequence joins TRBV7-2 and TRBJ1-2, with TRBD1 matching 7 bases. Germline V CDR1 and CDR2: SGHTA, FQGNSA. This CDR3 region has 16 residues. The trim removed 5 bases at V and 4 bases at J, leaving 13 bases unmatched. The CDR3 loop reads CASSPILTGYSYGYTF. CDR3 sequence (DNA): TGTGCCAGCAGCCCTATACTGACAGGGTATTCCTATGGCTACACCTTC.

With respect to this clone: The same CDR3 also results from other DNA sequences found in this sample. This chain joins TRBV25-1 and TRBJ2-7; maybe TRBD1 (5 bases). CDR3 length equals 12 residues. The V and J ends lost 6 bases and 3 bases respectively, with 9 bases between them. The V gene's germline CDR1 is MGHDK and CDR2 SYGVNS. The CDR3 region has the DNA TGTGCCAGCAGAAGAGACAGCTACGAGCAGTACTTC. Translating gives CASRRDSYEQYF.

This sequence joins TRBV29-1 and TRBJ2-5; D is unclear. The germline V and J ends were trimmed by 0 bases and 6 bases, with 11 bases remaining between them. The CDR3 loop spans 13 amino acids. Germline V CDR1 and CDR2: SQVTM, ANQGSEA. The CDR3: CSVEESGLKTQYF. The CDR3, as DNA: TGCAGCGTTGAAGAGTCTGGGCTAAAGACCCAGTACTTC.